The 2 T cell receptor beta chains in this list originate from one sample, sequenced in a study of blood T cell repertoires in COVID-19. Using immunoSEQ multiplex PCR, the repertoire was profiled, and TCRdb retains in-frame clones only, with some absent. The sample consists of about 110,000 clones, almost 80% of them appearing once. The specimen sequenced was peripheral blood. These receptors originate from a woman over 75 with active or convalescent COVID-19.

This chain joins TRBV7-3 and TRBJ2-3; 14 nucleotides line up with TRBD2. The CDR3 is 15 amino acids. Losses at the gene ends were 5 bases for V and 8 bases for J; bases not matched to a gene: 6. Germline CDR1 reads SGHTA; CDR2 reads FQGTGA. CDR3 amino acids: CASSRLAGGGGTQYF. CDR3 sequence (DNA): TGTGCCAGCAGCCGACTAGCGGGAGGGGGGGGTACGCAGTATTTT.

V usage is TRBV30 and J usage is TRBJ1-2; tentatively, D is TRBD1 (6 bases). Germline V gene sequence: CDR1 GTSNPN, CDR2 SVGIG (reference sequence). CDR3 length: 13 amino acids. V lost 2 bases and J 7 bases, leaving 14 bases between the germline ends. The CDR3 is CAWSITGWGGYTF. CDR3 bases: TGTGCCTGGAGTATTACAGGGTGGGGTGGCTACACCTTC.